This T cell receptor beta chain was recorded in a study of T cell responses to AZD1222 COVID-19 vaccine. Notes on the study in general: The study reported that nearly half of spike-specific TCRs target unmutated variant regions. The CD4 TCRs associated with vaccination extended across spike and predominated at 160-218 and 743-854. Sampling captured repertoires only after the peak T cell response. Compared with day 0, the breadth and depth of the Spike-specific TCR repertoire rose significantly after two doses of AZD1222.

The table came from immunoSEQ multiplex PCR; TCRdb's copy has only in-frame clones and leaves some out. Among about 140,000 clones listed, 89% were seen once. This clone was recorded only once. The target antigen is unknown. The CDR3 contains 17 residues. CDR1 and CDR2 (germline): SQVTM, ANQGSEA. With V trimmed by 7 bases and J by 4 bases, 11 bases remained unmatched. V gene TRBV29-1 combines with J gene TRBJ2-2; 14 bases line up with TRBD2. The sequence was collected from an adult in good health. Sequences were derived from peripheral blood, sampled on day 0 of AZD1222 vaccination. CDR3 DNA: TGCAGCGCCCTTTTTGGGACTAGCGGGAGTAGCACCGGGGAGCTGTTTTTT. Amino acid sequence: CSALFGTSGSSTGELFF.